This T cell receptor beta chain is from a study of beta chain features in type 1 diabetes. This clone has only a few counts. The J segment lost 2 bases and the V segment lost 2 bases, leaving 7 bases of the junction unmatched. CDR3 length: 18 amino acids. Per germline, CDR1 SGHTA and CDR2 FQGNSA. Since all of the isolated RNA was reverse transcribed, expressed TCRB transcripts were what got sequenced. Using immunoSEQ multiplex PCR, the repertoire was profiled, and TCRdb retains in-frame clones only, with some absent. The repertoire includes about 900,000 clones, 17% of them detected once, and 0.02% to 0.025% sits in the top ten.

This rearrangement joins TRBV7-2 to TRBJ2-5, with 14 positions matching TRBD2. Specimen: naive CD4+ T cells from blood. This TCR was recovered from a young woman in good health. The CDR3 DNA is TGTGCCAGCAGCTTAAAGGGACTAGCGGGAGCTATACAAGAGACCCAGTACTTC. This codes for CASSLKGLAGAIQETQYF. The full variable domain, with the rest looked up from reference TRBV7-2 and TRBJ2-5, is GAGVSQSPSNKVTEKGKDVELRCDPISGHTALYWYRQSLGQGLEFLIYFQGNSAPDKSGLPSDRFSAERTGGSVSTLTIQRTQQEDSAVYLCASSLKGLAGAIQETQYFGPGTRLLVL.